A selection of T cell receptor beta chains follows, all from one sample in a study of shared clonotypes between healthy human individuals. The method was immunoSEQ multiplex PCR; TCRdb's version includes in-frame clones alone and lacks a portion of them. In the table there are just under 350,000 clones, more than 60% of which are singletons. Specimen: memory CD4+ T cells sorted from blood. These receptors were taken from a man aged 25-45 years in good health. CDR3s include the opening cysteine and the closing phenylalanine or tryptophan. D genes are given only for firm matches. Rows may omit the clone size; those that give it use once, few, many or a size class.

V: TRBV5-4
J: TRBJ2-1
size: -
D: TRBD2
CDR3: CASSPGLAGVLDEQFF
DNA: TGTGCCAGCAGCCCCGGACTAGCGGGAGTTTTGGATGAGCAGTTCTTC

V: TRBV27
J: TRBJ2-1
size: -
D: -
CDR3: CASSWNGLQNNEQFF
DNA: TGTGCCAGCAGTTGGAACGGACTACAGAACAATGAGCAGTTCTTC

V: TRBV19
J: TRBJ2-3
size: -
D: TRBD2
CDR3: CASSTQGSGRRLGTDTQYF
DNA: TGTGCCAGTAGTACCCAGGGGAGCGGGAGACGGTTGGGCACAGATACGCAGTATTTT

V: TRBV6-1
J: TRBJ2-5
size: once
D: TRBD1
CDR3: CASSGGGQGGIRTQYF
DNA: TGTGCCAGCAGTGGGGGAGGACAGGGTGGTATACGGACCCAGTACTTC

V: TRBV9
J: TRBJ2-3
size: -
D: TRBD2
CDR3: CASSVGSGRDTQYF
DNA: TGTGCCAGCAGCGTAGGTAGCGGGAGGGATACGCAGTATTTT

V: TRBV7-6
J: TRBJ2-3
size: few
D: -
CDR3: CASSPGVGLSTDTQYF
DNA: TGTGCCAGCAGCCCAGGGGTGGGTCTCAGCACAGATACGCAGTATTTT

V: TRBV28
J: TRBJ1-2
size: -
D: -
CDR3: CASSLLNAGQLNYGYTF
DNA: TGTGCCAGCAGTTTACTGAACGCCGGGCAGCTTAACTATGGCTACACCTTC

V: TRBV27
J: TRBJ2-1
size: few
D: -
CDR3: CASRSWRRNYNEQFF
DNA: TGTGCCAGCAGGTCGTGGCGGCGGAACTACAATGAGCAGTTCTTC

V: TRBV9
J: TRBJ2-1
size: -
D: -
CDR3: CASSKLAGEYNEQFF
DNA: TGTGCCAGCAGCAAACTAGCCGGGGAGTACAATGAGCAGTTCTTC

V: TRBV5-4
J: TRBJ2-5
size: -
D: TRBD1
CDR3: CASSRGQGASETQYF
DNA: TGTGCCAGCAGCCGCGGACAGGGGGCCTCGGAGACCCAGTACTTC

V: TRBV11-2
J: TRBJ2-3
size: -
D: TRBD2
CDR3: CASSLSDGRADTQYF
DNA: TGTGCCAGCAGCTTATCTGACGGGAGGGCAGATACGCAGTATTTT

V: TRBV11-2
J: TRBJ2-2
size: -
D: -
CDR3: CASSLVRSGELFF
DNA: TGTGCCAGCAGCTTAGTTCGGTCTGGGGAGCTGTTTTTT

V: TRBV4-1
J: TRBJ2-3
size: -
D: -
CDR3: CASSQAHSVDTQYF
DNA: TGCGCCAGCAGCCAAGCCCACTCAGTAGATACGCAGTATTTT

V: TRBV28
J: TRBJ2-7
size: few
D: -
CDR3: CASSWGGSYSHEQYF
DNA: TGTGCCAGCAGTTGGGGCGGCTCCTATTCACACGAGCAGTACTTC

V: TRBV19
J: TRBJ2-7
size: once
D: TRBD2
CDR3: CASSISGGSTYEQYF
DNA: TGTGCCAGTAGTATCAGCGGGGGTTCCACCTACGAGCAGTACTTC

V: TRBV5-1
J: TRBJ2-7
size: -
D: TRBD2
CDR3: CASSLDSGRDEQYF
DNA: TGCGCCAGCAGCTTGGACAGCGGGAGGGACGAGCAGTACTTC

V: TRBV5-4
J: TRBJ2-3
size: -
D: TRBD2
CDR3: CASSPSLAGITDTQYF
DNA: TGTGCCAGCAGCCCCAGTCTAGCGGGGATCACAGATACGCAGTATTTT

V: TRBV19
J: TRBJ2-7
size: -
D: -
CDR3: CASSNRVSRAYEQYF
DNA: TGTGCCAGTAGCAACAGGGTGAGTCGAGCCTACGAGCAGTACTTC

V: TRBV10-2
J: TRBJ2-1
size: -
D: -
CDR3: CASSAGTFSYNEQFF
DNA: TGCGCCAGCAGCGCCGGGACTTTCTCCTACAATGAGCAGTTCTTC

V: TRBV7-9
J: TRBJ1-4
size: few
D: -
CDR3: CASSLGTAATNEKLFF
DNA: TGTGCCAGCAGCTTAGGAACAGCAGCAACTAATGAAAAACTGTTTTTT

V: TRBV6-1
J: TRBJ2-1
size: -
D: -
CDR3: CASGVTYNEQFF
DNA: TGTGCCAGCGGGGTAACCTACAATGAGCAGTTCTTC

V: TRBV6-1
J: TRBJ2-7
size: once
D: TRBD1
CDR3: CASRRQGAYEQYF
DNA: TGTGCCAGCAGGAGACAGGGTGCCTACGAGCAGTACTTC

V: TRBV28
J: TRBJ2-7
size: -
D: TRBD1
CDR3: CASSFKTGGYEQYF
DNA: TGTGCCAGCAGTTTTAAAACAGGGGGCTACGAGCAGTACTTC

V: TRBV5-1
J: TRBJ2-7
size: few
D: -
CDR3: CASSLEIRELRYEQYF
DNA: TGCGCCAGCAGCTTGGAAATTCGGGAGCTACGCTACGAGCAGTACTTC

V: TRBV10-3
J: TRBJ2-2
size: -
D: -
CDR3: CAISETRGRSNTGELFF
DNA: TGTGCCATCAGCGAGACTAGGGGACGGAGTAACACCGGGGAGCTGTTTTTT

V: TRBV7-9
J: TRBJ1-4
size: -
D: -
CDR3: CASLGEKLFF
DNA: TGTGCCAGCTTAGGTGAAAAACTGTTTTTT

V: TRBV30
J: TRBJ2-1
size: once
D: TRBD2
CDR3: CAWSVQSGSFFF
DNA: TGTGCCTGGAGTGTACAGAGCGGGAGCTTCTTCTTC

V: TRBV2
J: TRBJ2-3
size: -
D: -
CDR3: CASSALGAGKTDTQYF
DNA: TGTGCCAGCAGTGCGCTCGGGGCAGGGAAAACAGATACGCAGTATTTT

V: TRBV2
J: TRBJ2-7
size: -
D: TRBD2
CDR3: CASRERGLPYEQYF
DNA: TGTGCCAGCAGGGAGCGGGGACTTCCCTACGAGCAGTACTTC

V: TRBV11-2
J: TRBJ2-1
size: -
D: -
CDR3: CASSLVGLGQFF
DNA: TGTGCCAGCAGCTTAGTCGGTTTAGGGCAGTTCTTC

V: TRBV7-9
J: TRBJ2-3
size: -
D: -
CDR3: CASSFYSSDTQYF
DNA: TGTGCCAGCAGCTTTTATTCTTCAGATACGCAGTATTTT

V: TRBV2
J: TRBJ1-1
size: -
D: TRBD1
CDR3: CASSELPTGGREAFF
DNA: TGTGCCAGCAGTGAACTCCCGACAGGGGGTCGCGAAGCTTTCTTT

V: TRBV9
J: TRBJ2-7
size: -
D: -
CDR3: CASSPRTVGYEQYF
DNA: TGTGCCAGCAGCCCCCGGACAGTGGGCTACGAGCAGTACTTC

V: TRBV27
J: TRBJ2-7
size: few
D: -
CDR3: CASSSGMNYEQYF
DNA: TGTGCCAGCAGCTCAGGAATGAACTACGAGCAGTACTTC

V: TRBV18
J: TRBJ2-1
size: -
D: TRBD2
CDR3: CASSPWTSVGFF
DNA: TGTGCCAGCTCACCATGGACTAGCGTTGGGTTCTTC

V: TRBV14
J: TRBJ2-6
size: -
D: -
CDR3: CASSNSGANVLTF
DNA: TGTGCCAGCAGCAACTCTGGGGCCAACGTCCTGACTTTC

V: TRBV5-1
J: TRBJ2-2
size: -
D: TRBD1
CDR3: CASSLSRQGDGELFF
DNA: TGCGCCAGCAGCCTGAGCCGGCAGGGGGACGGGGAGCTGTTTTTT

V: TRBV10-1
J: TRBJ2-7
size: -
D: TRBD2
CDR3: CASSESTSGRAHEQYF
DNA: TGCGCCAGCAGTGAGTCGACTAGCGGGAGGGCCCACGAGCAGTACTTC

V: TRBV6-6
J: TRBJ2-3
size: many
D: -
CDR3: CASSYGQDTQYF
DNA: TGTGCCAGCAGTTACGGTCAAGATACGCAGTATTTT

V: TRBV5-4
J: TRBJ1-3
size: -
D: -
CDR3: CASSLAGGSGNTIYF
DNA: TGTGCCAGCAGCTTAGCGGGGGGCTCCGGAAACACCATATATTTT

V: TRBV25-1
J: TRBJ2-1
size: -
D: TRBD2
CDR3: CASSVAGVNEQFF
DNA: TGTGCCAGCAGTGTAGCGGGAGTCAATGAGCAGTTCTTC

V: TRBV5-1
J: TRBJ2-3
size: few
D: -
CDR3: CASSTREGTDTQYF
DNA: TGCGCCAGCAGCACCAGGGAGGGCACAGATACGCAGTATTTT

V: TRBV29-1
J: TRBJ2-4
size: -
D: TRBD1
CDR3: CSVGTGLTSQYF
DNA: TGCAGCGTCGGGACAGGCCTCACCTCTCAGTACTTC

V: TRBV6-5
J: TRBJ1-5
size: -
D: -
CDR3: CASSPGFNSNQPQHF
DNA: TGTGCCAGCAGTCCTGGCTTTAATAGCAATCAGCCCCAGCATTTT

V: TRBV6-1
J: TRBJ2-7
size: -
D: TRBD1
CDR3: CASSEAQDRREQYF
DNA: TGTGCCAGCAGTGAAGCGCAGGACAGGCGGGAGCAGTACTTC

V: TRBV19
J: TRBJ2-5
size: -
D: -
CDR3: CASSIDSRVGQETQYF
DNA: TGTGCCAGTAGTATAGACAGCAGGGTCGGGCAAGAGACCCAGTACTTC

V: TRBV25-1
J: TRBJ2-7
size: -
D: -
CDR3: CASSESHDPAYEQYF
DNA: TGTGCCAGCAGTGAAAGTCACGACCCTGCCTACGAGCAGTACTTC

V: TRBV29-1
J: TRBJ1-3
size: -
D: -
CDR3: CSVRGSDGNTIYF
DNA: TGCAGCGTGCGGGGTTCAGACGGAAACACCATATATTTT

V: TRBV18
J: TRBJ2-1
size: -
D: -
CDR3: CASSPDYNEQFF
DNA: TGTGCCAGCTCACCAGACTACAACGAGCAGTTCTTC

V: TRBV9
J: TRBJ2-2
size: -
D: -
CDR3: CASSLVGAGELFF
DNA: TGTGCCAGCAGCCTTGTTGGGGCCGGGGAGCTGTTTTTT

V: TRBV11-3
J: TRBJ2-3
size: -
D: TRBD1
CDR3: CASSTEGASDTQYF
DNA: TGTGCCAGCAGCACCGAGGGGGCCTCAGATACGCAGTATTTT

V: TRBV7-9
J: TRBJ2-3
size: -
D: -
CDR3: CASSPRGPDTQYF
DNA: TGTGCCAGCAGCCCCAGGGGACCAGATACGCAGTATTTT

V: TRBV28
J: TRBJ2-7
size: -
D: TRBD1
CDR3: CASSWAGGHYEQYF
DNA: TGTGCCAGCAGTTGGGCAGGGGGCCACTACGAGCAGTACTTC

V: TRBV5-6
J: TRBJ2-3
size: -
D: -
CDR3: CASSLVTMTDTQYF
DNA: TGTGCCAGCAGCTTGGTTACTATGACAGATACGCAGTATTTT

V: TRBV5-5
J: TRBJ2-1
size: -
D: TRBD2
CDR3: CASSLGPSGSFNEQFF
DNA: TGTGCCAGCAGCTTGGGTCCTAGCGGGAGTTTTAATGAGCAGTTCTTC

V: TRBV18
J: TRBJ1-1
size: -
D: -
CDR3: CASSPSGVGRGTEAFF
DNA: TGTGCCAGCTCACCCTCGGGCGTAGGTCGAGGCACTGAAGCTTTCTTT

V: TRBV6-5
J: TRBJ2-7
size: many
D: -
CDR3: CASSYRAGEQYF
DNA: TGTGCCAGCAGTTACCGAGCGGGCGAGCAGTACTTC

V: TRBV6-5
J: TRBJ2-1
size: -
D: -
CDR3: CASGSNEQFF
DNA: TGTGCCAGCGGGAGCAATGAGCAGTTCTTC

V: TRBV18
J: TRBJ1-4
size: -
D: -
CDR3: CASSPWGNVIRDGLFF
DNA: TGTGCCAGCTCACCATGGGGCAACGTCATCAGGGATGGACTGTTTTTT